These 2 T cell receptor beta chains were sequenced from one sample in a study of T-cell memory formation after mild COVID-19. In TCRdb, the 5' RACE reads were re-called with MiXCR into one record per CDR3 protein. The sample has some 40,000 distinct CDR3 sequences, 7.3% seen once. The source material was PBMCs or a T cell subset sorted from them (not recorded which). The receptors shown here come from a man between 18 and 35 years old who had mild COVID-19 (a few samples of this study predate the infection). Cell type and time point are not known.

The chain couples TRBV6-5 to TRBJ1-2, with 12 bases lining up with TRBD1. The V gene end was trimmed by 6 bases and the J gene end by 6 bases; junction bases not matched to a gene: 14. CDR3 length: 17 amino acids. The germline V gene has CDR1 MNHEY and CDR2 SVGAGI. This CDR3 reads CASRATQAGTGGHGYTF. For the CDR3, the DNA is TGTGCCAGCAGAGCCACACAAGCCGGGACAGGGGGCCATGGCTACACCTTC.

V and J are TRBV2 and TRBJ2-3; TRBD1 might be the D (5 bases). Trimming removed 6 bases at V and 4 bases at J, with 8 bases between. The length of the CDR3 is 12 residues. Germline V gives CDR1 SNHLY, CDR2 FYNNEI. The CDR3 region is CASRQGADTQYF. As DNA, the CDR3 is TGTGCCAGCAGGCAGGGCGCAGATACGCAGTATTTT.